This T cell receptor (beta chain) emerged from a study of T-cell memory formation after mild COVID-19. Findings and limits, study-wide: Later expanders leaned CD4+, whereas day 15 to 85 contracting clones were balanced CD4/CD8. Chiefly within CM and EM were the contracting CD4+ clones; CD8+ ones were within EMRA.

This CDR3 spans 15 amino acids. V lost 4 bases to trimming and J lost 3 bases, with 14 bases between them. Germline CDR1 SGHRS, CDR2 YFSETQ. This clonotype was counted only a few times. Its antigen is unidentified. Constant-segment-primed 5'RACE gave TCR alpha and TCR beta cDNA libraries with sample barcodes and UMIs. TCRdb recomputed calls from the 5' RACE reads with MiXCR, one row per CDR3 protein. Of 450,000 or so distinct CDR3 sequences listed, around 20% were seen once; the top ten hold roughly 8.4%. The chain links TRBV5-1 to TRBJ1-5; D is possibly TRBD1 (5 bases). The receptor comes from an adult woman who had mild COVID-19 (a few samples of this study predate the infection). Cell type and time point are not known. Input material: PBMCs or a T cell subset sorted from them (not recorded which). CDR3: CASSPGAAINQPQHF. In DNA form, the CDR3 reads TGCGCCAGCAGCCCCGGGGCCGCAATCAATCAGCCCCAGCATTTT. The complete variable domain, with remaining parts taken from reference TRBV5-1 and TRBJ1-5, reads KAGVTQTPRYLIKTRGQQVTLSCSPISGHRSVSWYQQTPGQGLQFLFEYFSETQRNKGNFPGRFSGRQFSNSRSEMNVSTLELGDSALYLCASSPGAAINQPQHFGDGTRLSIL.